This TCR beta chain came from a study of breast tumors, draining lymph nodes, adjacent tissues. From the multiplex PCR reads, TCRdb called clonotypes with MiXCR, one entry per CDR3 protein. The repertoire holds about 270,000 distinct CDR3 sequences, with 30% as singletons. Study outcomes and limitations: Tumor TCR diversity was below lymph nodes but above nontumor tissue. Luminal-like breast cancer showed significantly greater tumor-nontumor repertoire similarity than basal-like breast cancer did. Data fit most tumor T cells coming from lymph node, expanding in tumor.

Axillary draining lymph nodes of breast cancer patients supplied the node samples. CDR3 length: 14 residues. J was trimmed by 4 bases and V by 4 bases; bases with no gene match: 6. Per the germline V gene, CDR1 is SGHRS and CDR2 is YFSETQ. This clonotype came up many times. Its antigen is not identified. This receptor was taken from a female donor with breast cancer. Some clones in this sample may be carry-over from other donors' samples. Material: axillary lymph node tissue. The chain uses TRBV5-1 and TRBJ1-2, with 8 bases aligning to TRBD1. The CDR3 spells CASSVGQGGYGYTF. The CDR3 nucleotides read TGCGCCAGCAGCGTAGGACAGGGCGGCTATGGCTACACCTTC.